The 5 T cell receptor beta chains below were found in one sample sequenced in a study of T cell responses to AZD1222 COVID-19 vaccine. Clones were read by immunoSEQ multiplex PCR, and TCRdb kept only the in-frame ones, dropping some. This table holds 95,000 to 150,000 clones, about 85% found once. The input for sequencing was peripheral blood, taken on day 0 of AZD1222 vaccination. Receptor source: an adult in good health.

This clone was detected only once. The V gene is TRBV20-1, the J gene TRBJ2-7, with D possibly matching TRBD2 (6 bases). The CDR3 length is 15 residues. The V end was cut by 3 bases, the J end by 1 base, with 16 bases between. Germline V gene sequence: CDR1 DFQATT, CDR2 SNEGSKA (reference sequence). CDR3 loop: CSASNPRENSYEQYF. The CDR3 nucleotides are TGCAGTGCTAGTAACCCCCGGGAGAATTCCTACGAGCAGTACTTC.

The chain employs TRBV2 and TRBJ1-5; no firm D call. CDR3 length: 14 residues. Per the germline V gene, CDR1 is SNHLY and CDR2 is FYNNEI. V lost 6 bases and J 0 bases, leaving 9 bases between the germline ends. The CDR3 here is CASRGGNSNQPQHF. CDR3 DNA: TGTGCCAGCAGGGGAGGGAATAGCAATCAGCCCCAGCATTTT.

The V gene is TRBV7-2, the J gene TRBJ1-5; D gene ambiguous. The germline V gene has CDR1 SGHTA and CDR2 FQGNSA. This CDR3 has 14 amino acids. V dropped 3 bases and J dropped 7 bases, with 13 bases sitting between them. This chain's CDR3 is CASSFTTRGQPQHF. CDR3 DNA sequence: TGTGCCAGCAGCTTTACGACAAGAGGCCAGCCCCAGCATTTT. Filled out from reference TRBV7-2 and TRBJ1-5, the complete variable domain reads GAGVSQSPSNKVTEKGKDVELRCDPISGHTALYWYRQSLGQGLEFLIYFQGNSAPDKSGLPSDRFSAERTGGSVSTLTIQRTQQEDSAVYLCASSFTTRGQPQHFGDGTRLSIL.

The chain employs TRBV6-1 and TRBJ1-5; D unresolved. Germline CDR1 is MNHNS and CDR2 is SASEGT. The ends were cut back, 3 bases at V and 0 bases at J, with 12 bases in the middle. This CDR3 is built from 16 residues. The CDR3 nucleotides read TGTGCCAGCAGTGATGGGGAGACGCTTAGCAATCAGCCCCAGCATTTT. Translation gives CASSDGETLSNQPQHF.

Only one count was recorded for this clone. This rearrangement joins TRBV3-1 (or the pseudogene TRBV3-2) to TRBJ1-1, with D perhaps matching TRBD1 (5 bases). The CDR3 runs to 15 residues. The germline CDR1 and CDR2 sequences are LGHDT and YNNKEL (reference sequence). Trimming left V 4 bases short and J 2 bases short, with 14 bases between. The CDR3 loop reads CASSLGRGRNTEAFF. CDR3 in DNA: TGTGCCAGCAGCCTGGGGCGGGGTAGAAACACTGAAGCTTTCTTT.